The source of this TCR beta chain is a study of T cells in Graves' hyperthyroidism and ophthalmopathy. The ends were cut back, 6 bases at V and 5 bases at J, with 11 bases in the middle. This CDR3 spans 12 amino acids. Amplification of TCR beta CDR3 regions used RNA as the template. Carried out on the TCR CDR3, a first-round RT-PCR used the HTBI primer set. From the multiplex PCR reads, TCRdb called clonotypes with MiXCR, one entry per CDR3 protein. The table lists about 550,000 distinct CDR3 sequences, roughly 20% of them singletons, with around a quarter in the top ten. The chain is built from TRBV12-3 or TRBV12-4 and TRBJ2-7; D gene unclear. This sequence was found in a young man with Graves' hyperthyroidism. The specimen was blood. The CDR3 spells CASRFGGDEQYF. In DNA, the CDR3 is TGTGCCAGCAGATTTGGTGGGGACGAGCAGTACTTC.